This T cell receptor beta chain was captured by sequencing in a study of T cell responses to AZD1222 COVID-19 vaccine. Between the trimmed V and J ends, which lost 5 bases and 1 base, there was a span of 5 bases. This CDR3 spans 12 amino acids. CDR1 MDHEN and CDR2 SYDVKM come from the germline V gene. Libraries were prepared by immunoSEQ multiplex PCR; TCRdb keeps only in-frame clonotypes and omits some of them. The sample includes about 220,000 clones, around 93% of them seen just once. Study-level points and caveats: Spike was spanned by vaccine-associated CD4 TCRs, which were dominant at 160-218 and 743-854. AZD1222 recipients seropositive at baseline numbered only six or seven.

About this clone: Its antigen is not identified.

This chain uses TRBV28 with TRBJ1-1; no clear D gene. The sample was peripheral blood, taken on day 0 of MenACWY control vaccination. The clonotype was recovered from an adult in good health. The CDR3 here is CASSGQNTEAFF. CDR3 bases: TGTGCCAGCAGTGGGCAGAACACTGAAGCTTTCTTT.